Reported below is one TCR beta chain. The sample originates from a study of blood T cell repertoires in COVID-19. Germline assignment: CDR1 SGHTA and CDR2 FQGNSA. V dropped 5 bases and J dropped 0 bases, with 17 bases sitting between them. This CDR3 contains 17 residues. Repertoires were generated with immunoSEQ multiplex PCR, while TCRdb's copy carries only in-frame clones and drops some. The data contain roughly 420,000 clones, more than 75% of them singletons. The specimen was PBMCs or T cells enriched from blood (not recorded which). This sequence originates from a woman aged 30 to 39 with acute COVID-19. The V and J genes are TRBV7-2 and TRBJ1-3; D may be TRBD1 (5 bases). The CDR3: CASSERVQGPSGNTIYF. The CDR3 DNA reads TGTGCCAGCAGCGAAAGAGTCCAGGGCCCCTCTGGAAACACCATATATTTT.